This TCR beta chain was obtained from a study of blood T cells in healthy people across ages. Per germline, CDR1 SGHTA and CDR2 FQGTGA. The V end lost 4 bases, the J end lost 4 bases, and 16 bases lay between the germline ends. CDR3 length: 15 amino acids. Alongside a J-beta primer mix, a sample-barcoded 5' primer served in a second PCR lasting roughly 6 to 11 cycles. TCRdb reprocessed the 5' RACE reads with MiXCR, giving one entry per CDR3 protein. The repertoire holds about 1.8 million distinct CDR3 sequences, with around half as singletons. The genes are TRBV7-3 and TRBJ1-2; D call uncertain. The sample was blood. This sequence originates from a woman aged 40 to 49 in good health. The CDR3, as DNA: TGTGCCAGCAGCTCGCGACTGTCAGCGTCCTATGGCTACACCTTC. Translated: CASSSRLSASYGYTF.